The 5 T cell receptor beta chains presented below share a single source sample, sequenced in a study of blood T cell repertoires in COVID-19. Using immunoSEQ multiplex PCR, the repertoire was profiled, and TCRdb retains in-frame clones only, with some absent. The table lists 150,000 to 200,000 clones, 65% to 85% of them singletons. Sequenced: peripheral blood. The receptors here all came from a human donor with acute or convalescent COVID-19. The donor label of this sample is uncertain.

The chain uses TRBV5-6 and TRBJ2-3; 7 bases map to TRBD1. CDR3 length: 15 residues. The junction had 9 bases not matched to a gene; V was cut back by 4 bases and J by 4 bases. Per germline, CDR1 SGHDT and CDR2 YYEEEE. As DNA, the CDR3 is TGTGCCAGCAGCCTAACTGACAGGGACGCAGATACGCAGTATTTT. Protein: CASSLTDRDADTQYF.

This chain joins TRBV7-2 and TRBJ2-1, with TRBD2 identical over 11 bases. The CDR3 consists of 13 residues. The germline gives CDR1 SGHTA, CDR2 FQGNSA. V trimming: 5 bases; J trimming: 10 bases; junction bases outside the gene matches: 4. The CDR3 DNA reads TGTGCCAGCAGCGCCCGACTAGCGGGAGAGCAGTTCTTC. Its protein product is CASSARLAGEQFF.

The CDR3 sequence is CASSPLFSSYNEQFF. In DNA, the CDR3 is TGTGCCAGCAGCCCTTTATTCAGCTCCTACAATGAGCAGTTCTTC. The rearrangement uses TRBV3-1 (or the pseudogene TRBV3-2) and TRBJ2-1; D ambiguous. The CDR3 extends over 15 amino acids. Per germline, CDR1 LGHDT and CDR2 YNNKEL (reference sequence). V lost 4 bases and J 0 bases, leaving 10 bases between the germline ends.

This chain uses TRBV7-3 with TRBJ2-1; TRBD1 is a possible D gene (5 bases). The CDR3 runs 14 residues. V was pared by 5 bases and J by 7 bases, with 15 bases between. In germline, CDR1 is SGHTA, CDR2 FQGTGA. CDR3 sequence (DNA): TGTGCCAGCAGCCGGCTAGGGGATAGGAATGAGCAGTTCTTC. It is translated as CASSRLGDRNEQFF.

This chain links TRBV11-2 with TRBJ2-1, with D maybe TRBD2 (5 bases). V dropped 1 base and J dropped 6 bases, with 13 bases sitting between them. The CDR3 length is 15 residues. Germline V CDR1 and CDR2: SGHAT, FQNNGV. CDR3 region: CASSLVASFSNEQFF. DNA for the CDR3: TGTGCCAGCAGCTTAGTGGCTAGCTTTAGCAATGAGCAGTTCTTC.